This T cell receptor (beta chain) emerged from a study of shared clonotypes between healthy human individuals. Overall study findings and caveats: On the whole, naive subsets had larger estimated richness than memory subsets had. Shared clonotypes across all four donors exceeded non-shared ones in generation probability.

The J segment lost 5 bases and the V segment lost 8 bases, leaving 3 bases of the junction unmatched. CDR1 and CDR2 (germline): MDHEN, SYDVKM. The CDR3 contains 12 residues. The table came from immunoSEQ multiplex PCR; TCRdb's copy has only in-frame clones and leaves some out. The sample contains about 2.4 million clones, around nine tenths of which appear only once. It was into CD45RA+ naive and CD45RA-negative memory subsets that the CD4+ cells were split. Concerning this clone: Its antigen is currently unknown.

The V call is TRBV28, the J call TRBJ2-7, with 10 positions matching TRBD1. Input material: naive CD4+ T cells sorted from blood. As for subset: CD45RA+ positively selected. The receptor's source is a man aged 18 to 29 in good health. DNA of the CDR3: TGTGCCAGCTGGGGACAGGGGAACGAGCAGTACTTC. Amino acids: CASWGQGNEQYF. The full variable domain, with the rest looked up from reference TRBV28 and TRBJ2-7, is DVKVTQSSRYLVKRTGEKVFLECVQDMDHENMFWYRQDPGLGLRLIYFSYDVKMKEKGDIPEGYSVSREKKERFSLILESASTNQTSMYLCASWGQGNEQYFGPGTRLTVT.